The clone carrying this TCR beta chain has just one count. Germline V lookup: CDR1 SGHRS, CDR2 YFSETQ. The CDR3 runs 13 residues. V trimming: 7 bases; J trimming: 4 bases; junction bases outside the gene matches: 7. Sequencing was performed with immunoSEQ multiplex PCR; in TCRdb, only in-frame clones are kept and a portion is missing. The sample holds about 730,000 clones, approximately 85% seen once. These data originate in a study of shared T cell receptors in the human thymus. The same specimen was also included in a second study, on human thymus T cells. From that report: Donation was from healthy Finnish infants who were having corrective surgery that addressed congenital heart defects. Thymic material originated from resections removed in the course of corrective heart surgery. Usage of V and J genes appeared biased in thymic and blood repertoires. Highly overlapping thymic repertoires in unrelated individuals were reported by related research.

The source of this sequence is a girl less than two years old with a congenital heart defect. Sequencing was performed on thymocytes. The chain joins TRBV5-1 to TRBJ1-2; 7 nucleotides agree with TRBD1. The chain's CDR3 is CASPDREGYGYTF. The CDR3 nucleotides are TGCGCCAGCCCAGACAGGGAAGGCTATGGCTACACCTTC.